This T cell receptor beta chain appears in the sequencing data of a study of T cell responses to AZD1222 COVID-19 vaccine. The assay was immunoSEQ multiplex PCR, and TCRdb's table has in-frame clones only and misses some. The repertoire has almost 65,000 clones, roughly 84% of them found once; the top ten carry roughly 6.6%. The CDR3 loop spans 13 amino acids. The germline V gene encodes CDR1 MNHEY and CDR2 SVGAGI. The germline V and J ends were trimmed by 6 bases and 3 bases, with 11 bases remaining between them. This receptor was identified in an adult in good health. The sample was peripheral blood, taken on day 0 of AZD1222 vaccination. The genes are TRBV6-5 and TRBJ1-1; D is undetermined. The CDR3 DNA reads TGTGCCAGCAGGTCGGATGGGCACACTGAAGCTTTCTTT. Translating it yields CASRSDGHTEAFF.